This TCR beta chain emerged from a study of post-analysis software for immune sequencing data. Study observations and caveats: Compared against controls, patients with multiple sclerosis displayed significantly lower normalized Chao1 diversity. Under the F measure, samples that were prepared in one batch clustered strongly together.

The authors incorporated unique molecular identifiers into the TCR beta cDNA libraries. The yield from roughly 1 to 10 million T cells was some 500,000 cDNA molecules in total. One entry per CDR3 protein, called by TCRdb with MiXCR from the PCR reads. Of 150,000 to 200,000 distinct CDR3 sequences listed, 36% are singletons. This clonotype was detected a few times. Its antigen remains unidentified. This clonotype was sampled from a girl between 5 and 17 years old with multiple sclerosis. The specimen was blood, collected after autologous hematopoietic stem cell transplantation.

The CDR3 bases are TGTGCCAGCAGTTTTATCGGAGGAACTAATGAAAAACTGTTTTTT. It translates to CASSFIGGTNEKLFF. The V call is TRBV12-3 or TRBV12-4, the J call TRBJ1-4; no reliable D call. This CDR3 spans 15 amino acids. V lost 3 bases, J lost 1 base, and 9 bases lay in between.